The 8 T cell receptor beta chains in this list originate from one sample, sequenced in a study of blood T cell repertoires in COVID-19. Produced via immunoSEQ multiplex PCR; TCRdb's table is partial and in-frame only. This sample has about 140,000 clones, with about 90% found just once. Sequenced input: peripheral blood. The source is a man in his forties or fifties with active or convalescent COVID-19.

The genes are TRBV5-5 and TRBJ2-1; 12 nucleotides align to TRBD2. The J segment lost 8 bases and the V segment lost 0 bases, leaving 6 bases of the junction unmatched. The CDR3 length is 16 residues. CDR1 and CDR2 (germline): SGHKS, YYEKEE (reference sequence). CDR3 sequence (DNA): TGTGCCAGCAGCTTGGCCCTAGGACTAGCGGGATATGAGCAGTTCTTC. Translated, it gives CASSLALGLAGYEQFF. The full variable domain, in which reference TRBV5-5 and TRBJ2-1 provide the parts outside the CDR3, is DAGVTQSPTHLIKTRGQQVTLRCSPISGHKSVSWYQQVLGQGPQFIFQYYEKEERGRGNFPDRFSARQFPNYSSELNVNALLLGDSALYLCASSLALGLAGYEQFFGPGTRLTVL.

In DNA, the CDR3 is TGTGCCAGCAGCTTAGCTGTGATGCGGGATCAAGAGACCCAGTACTTC. Protein product: CASSLAVMRDQETQYF. V and J are TRBV7-9 and TRBJ2-5; possibly TRBD2 for D (6 bases). This CDR3 has 16 amino acids. CDR1 is SEHNR and CDR2 is FQNEAQ in the germline V gene (reference sequence). V was shortened by 0 bases and J by 2 bases, with 13 bases between the two germline ends.

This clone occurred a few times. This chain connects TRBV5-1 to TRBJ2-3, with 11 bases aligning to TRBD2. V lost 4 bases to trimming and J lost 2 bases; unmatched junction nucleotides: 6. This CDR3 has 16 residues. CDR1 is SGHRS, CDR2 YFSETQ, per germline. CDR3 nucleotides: TGCGCCAGCAGCCTGACTAGCGGGGCTTTCACAGATACGCAGTATTTT. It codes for CASSLTSGAFTDTQYF. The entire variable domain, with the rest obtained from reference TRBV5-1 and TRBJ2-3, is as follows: KAGVTQTPRYLIKTRGQQVTLSCSPISGHRSVSWYQQTPGQGLQFLFEYFSETQRNKGNFPGRFSGRQFSNSRSEMNVSTLELGDSALYLCASSLTSGAFTDTQYFGPGTRLTVL.

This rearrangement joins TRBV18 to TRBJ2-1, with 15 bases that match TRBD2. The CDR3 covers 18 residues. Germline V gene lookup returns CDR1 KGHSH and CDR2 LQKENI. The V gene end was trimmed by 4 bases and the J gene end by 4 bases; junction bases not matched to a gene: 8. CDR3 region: CASSRRTSGRAGYNEQFF. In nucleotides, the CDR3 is TGTGCCAGCTCACGAAGGACTAGCGGGAGGGCCGGGTACAATGAGCAGTTCTTC.

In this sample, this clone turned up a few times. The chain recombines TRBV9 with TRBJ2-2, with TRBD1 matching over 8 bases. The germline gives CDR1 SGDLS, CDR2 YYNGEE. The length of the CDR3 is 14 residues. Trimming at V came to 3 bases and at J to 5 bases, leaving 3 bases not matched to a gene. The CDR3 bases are TGTGCCAGCAGCGGAACAGGGGGTACCGGGGAGCTGTTTTTT. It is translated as CASSGTGGTGELFF.

The CDR3 region is CASSRAENTGELFF. In nucleotides, the CDR3 is TGTGCCAGTAGTAGGGCAGAGAACACCGGGGAGCTGTTTTTT. This chain joins TRBV19 and TRBJ2-2, with unresolved D. The length of the CDR3 is 14 residues. Germline V gene lookup returns CDR1 LNHDA and CDR2 SQIVND (reference sequence). Trimming shortened V by 4 bases and J by 1 base, and 7 bases separated the two germline ends.

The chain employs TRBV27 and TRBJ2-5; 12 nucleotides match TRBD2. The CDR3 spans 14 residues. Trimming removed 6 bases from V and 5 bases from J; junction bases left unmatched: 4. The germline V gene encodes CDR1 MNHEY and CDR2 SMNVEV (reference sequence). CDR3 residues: CASRTSGSRETQYF. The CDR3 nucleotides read TGTGCCAGCAGGACTAGCGGGAGCCGGGAGACCCAGTACTTC.

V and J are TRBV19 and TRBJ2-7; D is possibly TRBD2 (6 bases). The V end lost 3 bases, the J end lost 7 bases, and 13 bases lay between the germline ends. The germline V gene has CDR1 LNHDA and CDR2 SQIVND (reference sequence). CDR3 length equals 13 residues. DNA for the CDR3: TGTGCCAGTAGTATGGGAGGACGCCTAGAGCAGTACTTC. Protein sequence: CASSMGGRLEQYF.